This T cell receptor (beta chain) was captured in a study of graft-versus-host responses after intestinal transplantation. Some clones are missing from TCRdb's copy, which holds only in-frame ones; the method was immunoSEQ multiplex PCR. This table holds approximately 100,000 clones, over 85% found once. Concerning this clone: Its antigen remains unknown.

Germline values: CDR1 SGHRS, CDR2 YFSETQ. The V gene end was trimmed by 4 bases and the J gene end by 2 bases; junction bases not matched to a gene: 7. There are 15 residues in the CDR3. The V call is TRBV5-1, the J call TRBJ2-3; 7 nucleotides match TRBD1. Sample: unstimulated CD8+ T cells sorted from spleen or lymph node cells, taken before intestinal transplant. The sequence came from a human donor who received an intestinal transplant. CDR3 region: CASSSTGTATDTQYF. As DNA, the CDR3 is TGCGCCAGCAGCAGCACCGGGACAGCCACAGATACGCAGTATTTT. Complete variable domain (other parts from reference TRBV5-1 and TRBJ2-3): KAGVTQTPRYLIKTRGQQVTLSCSPISGHRSVSWYQQTPGQGLQFLFEYFSETQRNKGNFPGRFSGRQFSNSRSEMNVSTLELGDSALYLCASSSTGTATDTQYFGPGTRLTVL.